This T cell receptor beta chain was identified during a study of cytomegalovirus exposure and HLA in healthy donors. About the study: In an early release, HLA-typed donors contributed some 88 million unique TCR sequences. Findings and limits, study-wide: Near-uniform donor sequencing depth was presumed by presence/absence analyses.

CDR3 size: 17 residues. Looked up from germline, CDR1 is LNHDA and CDR2 is SQIVND (reference sequence). The ends lost 7 bases at V and 5 bases at J; junction bases unmatched: 13. The PCR was carried out with 60 Vbeta primers and 13 Jbeta primers. TCRdb's table, derived via immunoSEQ multiplex PCR, lists solely in-frame clones and lacks some. Listed are some 120,000 clones; more than 0.8% falls within the top ten. For this clone: What it binds is not known.

The rearrangement uses TRBV19 and TRBJ2-3; 12 bases are shared with TRBD1. The sample taken for sequencing was PBMCs. The TCR comes from a young man in good health and CMV-seronegative. The CDR3 nucleotides are TGTGCCAGTACTAATCCGGGACAGGGGGCAGGTAAAGATACGCAGTATTTT. This codes for CASTNPGQGAGKDTQYF.